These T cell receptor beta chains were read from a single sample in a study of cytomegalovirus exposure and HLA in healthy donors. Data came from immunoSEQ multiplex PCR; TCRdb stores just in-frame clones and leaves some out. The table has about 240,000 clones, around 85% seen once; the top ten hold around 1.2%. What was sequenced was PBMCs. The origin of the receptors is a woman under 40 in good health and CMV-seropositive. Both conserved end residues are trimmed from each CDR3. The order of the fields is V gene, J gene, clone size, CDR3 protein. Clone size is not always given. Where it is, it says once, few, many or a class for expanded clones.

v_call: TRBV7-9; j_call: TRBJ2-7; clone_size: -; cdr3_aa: ASSAQRSSVSYEQY
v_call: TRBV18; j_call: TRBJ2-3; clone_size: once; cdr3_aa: ASSPILAGATDTQY
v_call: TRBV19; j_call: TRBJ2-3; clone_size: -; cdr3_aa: ASSTGRISGIGTDTQY
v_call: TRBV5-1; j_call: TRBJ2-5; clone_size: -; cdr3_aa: ASSEYQGDQETQY
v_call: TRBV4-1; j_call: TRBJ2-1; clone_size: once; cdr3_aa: ASSQEIAGAPSYNEQF
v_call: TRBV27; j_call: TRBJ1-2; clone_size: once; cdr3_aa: ASRRTGELYGYT
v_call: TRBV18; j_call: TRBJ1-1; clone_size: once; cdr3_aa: ASSGGQGGTEAF
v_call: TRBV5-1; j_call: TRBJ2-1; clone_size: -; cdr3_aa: ASSLGPGGSNEQF
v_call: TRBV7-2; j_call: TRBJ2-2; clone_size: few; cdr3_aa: ASSLVHSTGELF
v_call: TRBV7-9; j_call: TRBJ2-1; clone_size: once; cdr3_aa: ASSLARLDEGEQF
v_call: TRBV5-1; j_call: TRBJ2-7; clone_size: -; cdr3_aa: ASRAQGDSYEQY
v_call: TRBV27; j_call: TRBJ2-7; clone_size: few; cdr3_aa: ASSFGAGGYEQY
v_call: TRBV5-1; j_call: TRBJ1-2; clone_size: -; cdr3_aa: ASSFTGVDYGYT
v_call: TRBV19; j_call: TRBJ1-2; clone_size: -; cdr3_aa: ASSTLGTGSNYGYT
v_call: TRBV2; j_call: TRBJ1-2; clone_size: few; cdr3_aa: ASSEIQGLGYGYT
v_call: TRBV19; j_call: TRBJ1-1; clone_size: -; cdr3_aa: ASRGTANTEAF
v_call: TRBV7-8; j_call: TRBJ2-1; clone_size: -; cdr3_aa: ASSWTGEAGVGENEQF
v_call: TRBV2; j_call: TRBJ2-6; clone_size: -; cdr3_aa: ASTHRDGAGANVLT
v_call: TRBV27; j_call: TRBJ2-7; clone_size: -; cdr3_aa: ASSLSPSGTYEQY
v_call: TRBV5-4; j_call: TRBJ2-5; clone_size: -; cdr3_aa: ASSLGTDQETQY
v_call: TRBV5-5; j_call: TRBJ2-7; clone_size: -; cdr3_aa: ASSLVGSQGASYEQY
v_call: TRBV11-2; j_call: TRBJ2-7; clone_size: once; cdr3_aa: ASSLDTTGGNEQY
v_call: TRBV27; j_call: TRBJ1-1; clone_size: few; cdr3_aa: ASSSLRSGTEAF
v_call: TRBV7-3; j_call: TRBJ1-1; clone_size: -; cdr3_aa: ASSLDTDTEAF